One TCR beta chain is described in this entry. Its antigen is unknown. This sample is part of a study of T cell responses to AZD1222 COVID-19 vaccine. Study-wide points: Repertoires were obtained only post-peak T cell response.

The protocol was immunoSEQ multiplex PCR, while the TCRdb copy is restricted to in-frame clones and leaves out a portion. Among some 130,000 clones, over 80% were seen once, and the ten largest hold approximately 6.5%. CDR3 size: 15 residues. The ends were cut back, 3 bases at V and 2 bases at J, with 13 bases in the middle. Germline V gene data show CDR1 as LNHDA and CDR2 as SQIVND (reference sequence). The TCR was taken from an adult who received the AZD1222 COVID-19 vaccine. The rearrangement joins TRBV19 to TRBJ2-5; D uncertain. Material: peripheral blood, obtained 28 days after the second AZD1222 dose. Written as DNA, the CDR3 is TGTGCCAGTAGTATCGCTCACAGCGTACAAGAGACCCAGTACTTC. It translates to CASSIAHSVQETQYF. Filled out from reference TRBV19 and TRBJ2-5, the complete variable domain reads DGGITQSPKYLFRKEGQNVTLSCEQNLNHDAMYWYRQDPGQGLRLIYYSQIVNDFQKGDIAEGYSVSREKKESFPLTVTSAQKNPTAFYLCASSIAHSVQETQYFGPGTRLLVL.